This is a list of T cell receptor beta chains from one sample in a study of blood T cell repertoires in COVID-19. The table came from immunoSEQ multiplex PCR; TCRdb's copy has only in-frame clones and leaves some out. The sample carries about 94,000 clones, 80% recorded once. The specimen was peripheral blood. These TCRs come from a human donor in a cohort sampled during active COVID-19. Each CDR3 is given with its conserved first and last residue. A D gene is named only where the DNA matches it firmly. Size is stated for part of the rows, as once, few or many counts, or as a class when the clone is expanded.

abundance: .
v_gene: TRBV13
j_gene: TRBJ2-7
d_gene: TRBD2
CDR3nt: TGTGCCAGCAGCTTACCAACTAGCGGGAGTGGTGAGCAGTACTTC
CDR3aa: CASSLPTSGSGEQYF

abundance: .
v_gene: TRBV11-3
j_gene: TRBJ2-1
d_gene: TRBD2
CDR3nt: TGTGCCAGCAGCGGGAGCGGACTAGTATCAAATGAGCAGTTCTTC
CDR3aa: CASSGSGLVSNEQFF

abundance: few
v_gene: TRBV5-1
j_gene: TRBJ1-6
d_gene: .
CDR3nt: TGCGCCAGCAGCTCCGGGACAATCAATTCACCCCTCCACTTT
CDR3aa: CASSSGTINSPLHF

abundance: .
v_gene: TRBV18
j_gene: TRBJ2-7
d_gene: .
CDR3nt: TGTGCCAGCTCACGGGGGGTCCAAGCCTACGAGCAGTACTTC
CDR3aa: CASSRGVQAYEQYF

abundance: few
v_gene: TRBV24-1
j_gene: TRBJ2-2
d_gene: TRBD1
CDR3nt: TGTGCCACCAGCAAGGGACAGGGGAACACCGGGGAGCTGTTTTTT
CDR3aa: CATSKGQGNTGELFF

abundance: .
v_gene: TRBV6-6
j_gene: TRBJ1-1
d_gene: TRBD1
CDR3nt: TGTGCCACGATGACAGGGGGCGCGGTCACTGAAGCTTTCTTT
CDR3aa: CATMTGGAVTEAFF

abundance: once
v_gene: TRBV28
j_gene: TRBJ1-5
d_gene: .
CDR3nt: TGTGCCAGCAGAGAACAGGATCAGAATCAGCCCCAGCATTTT
CDR3aa: CASREQDQNQPQHF

abundance: .
v_gene: TRBV7-8
j_gene: TRBJ2-1
d_gene: .
CDR3nt: TGTGCCAGCAGCCTCGACTATAATGAGCAGTTCTTC
CDR3aa: CASSLDYNEQFF

abundance: .
v_gene: TRBV5-1
j_gene: TRBJ2-1
d_gene: TRBD2
CDR3nt: TGCGCCAGCAGCTCGTCGGGAGGAGTGCAGTTCTTC
CDR3aa: CASSSSGGVQFF

abundance: .
v_gene: TRBV27
j_gene: TRBJ2-1
d_gene: TRBD2
CDR3nt: TGTGCCAGCAGTTTAAGACTAGCGGGAGGTAATGAGCAGTTCTTC
CDR3aa: CASSLRLAGGNEQFF

abundance: .
v_gene: TRBV18
j_gene: TRBJ2-7
d_gene: TRBD1
CDR3nt: TGTGCCAGCTCACCGTCGGGACAGGGAGTCGAGCAGTACTTC
CDR3aa: CASSPSGQGVEQYF

abundance: .
v_gene: TRBV30
j_gene: TRBJ1-2
d_gene: .
CDR3nt: TGTGCCTGGAACGGGGGGGGCCCGCGACACACCTTC
CDR3aa: CAWNGGGPRHTF

abundance: .
v_gene: TRBV3-1/TRBV3-2
j_gene: TRBJ2-7
d_gene: .
CDR3nt: TGTGCCAGCAGCCAAGAATGGGGCGCTTGTACCTTC
CDR3aa: CASSQEWGACTF

abundance: .
v_gene: TRBV10-3
j_gene: TRBJ2-5
d_gene: TRBD2
CDR3nt: TGTGCCATCAGTCCGGGACTAGAGGCAGAGACCCAGTACTTC
CDR3aa: CAISPGLEAETQYF

abundance: .
v_gene: TRBV4-1
j_gene: TRBJ1-4
d_gene: TRBD1
CDR3nt: TGCGCCAGCAGCCGAACAGGGGGCACTAATGAAAAACTGTTTTTT
CDR3aa: CASSRTGGTNEKLFF

abundance: .
v_gene: TRBV28
j_gene: TRBJ1-2
d_gene: TRBD1
CDR3nt: TGTGCCAGCAGTTCCTCGACAGGGTACCACACCTTC
CDR3aa: CASSSSTGYHTF

abundance: .
v_gene: TRBV11-3
j_gene: TRBJ2-3
d_gene: TRBD1
CDR3nt: TGTGCCAGCAGCTTGGGGACAGGGGAGGATACGCAGTATTTT
CDR3aa: CASSLGTGEDTQYF

abundance: .
v_gene: TRBV6-6
j_gene: TRBJ2-7
d_gene: TRBD2
CDR3nt: TGTGCCAGCCGACCAGCGGGAGGGACGAGTTACTACGAGCAGTACTTC
CDR3aa: CASRPAGGTSYYEQYF

abundance: .
v_gene: TRBV5-1
j_gene: TRBJ1-2
d_gene: TRBD1
CDR3nt: TGCGCCAGCAGCTTGCAAGGGGGCCTAGCGAACTATGGCTACACCTTC
CDR3aa: CASSLQGGLANYGYTF

abundance: .
v_gene: TRBV25-1
j_gene: TRBJ2-7
d_gene: .
CDR3nt: TGTGCCAGCAGTGAATCTCTAGCGAGCAGCTACGAGCAGTACTTC
CDR3aa: CASSESLASSYEQYF

abundance: .
v_gene: TRBV6-2/TRBV6-3
j_gene: TRBJ2-7
d_gene: .
CDR3nt: TGTGCCAGCACCCCTCCTTGGCGGTCCTCCTACGAGCAGTACTTC
CDR3aa: CASTPPWRSSYEQYF

abundance: .
v_gene: TRBV15
j_gene: TRBJ2-1
d_gene: TRBD2
CDR3nt: TGTGCCACCAGGACGTGGACTAGCGGCGACAATGAGCAGTTCTTC
CDR3aa: CATRTWTSGDNEQFF

abundance: .
v_gene: TRBV2
j_gene: TRBJ1-2
d_gene: .
CDR3nt: TGTGCCAGCAGTTTCAACAGCGGAGGCTATGGCTACACCTTC
CDR3aa: CASSFNSGGYGYTF

abundance: .
v_gene: TRBV28
j_gene: TRBJ1-1
d_gene: .
CDR3nt: TGTGCCAGCAGTTTTGGGCATCGAGGGACTGAAGCTTTCTTT
CDR3aa: CASSFGHRGTEAFF

abundance: .
v_gene: TRBV3-1/TRBV3-2
j_gene: TRBJ1-3
d_gene: TRBD1
CDR3nt: TGTGCCAGCAGCCAGGGACAGGGGGCTGGAAACACCATATATTTT
CDR3aa: CASSQGQGAGNTIYF

abundance: .
v_gene: TRBV6-6
j_gene: TRBJ2-7
d_gene: TRBD1
CDR3nt: TGTGCCAGCAGCCAACCGACGGGACAGGGCTCCTACGAGCAGTACTTC
CDR3aa: CASSQPTGQGSYEQYF

abundance: .
v_gene: TRBV2
j_gene: TRBJ1-2
d_gene: .
CDR3nt: TGTGCCAGCAGTCCAGGGAGGGTCTCTGGCTACACCTTC
CDR3aa: CASSPGRVSGYTF

abundance: once
v_gene: TRBV18
j_gene: TRBJ1-1
d_gene: .
CDR3nt: TGTGCCAGCTCACCGATGCGAGGGATGAACACTGAAACTTTCTTT
CDR3aa: CASSPMRGMNTETFF

abundance: once
v_gene: TRBV10-1
j_gene: TRBJ2-7
d_gene: .
CDR3nt: TGCGCCAGCAGTGAAAACTTGGGGGGATACGAGCAGTACTTC
CDR3aa: CASSENLGGYEQYF

abundance: .
v_gene: TRBV5-5
j_gene: TRBJ2-1
d_gene: .
CDR3nt: TGTGCCAGCAGCCAGGGGGGATCCTCCTACAATGAGCAGTTCTTC
CDR3aa: CASSQGGSSYNEQFF

abundance: .
v_gene: TRBV18
j_gene: TRBJ1-5
d_gene: .
CDR3nt: TGTGCCAGCTCAGAGGGAGGACGGGATCAGCCCCAGCATTTT
CDR3aa: CASSEGGRDQPQHF

abundance: once
v_gene: TRBV5-3
j_gene: TRBJ1-2
d_gene: .
CDR3nt: TGTGCCAGAAGCTATCCAAGGGGGGGTAACTATGGCTACACCTTC
CDR3aa: CARSYPRGGNYGYTF

abundance: .
v_gene: TRBV28
j_gene: TRBJ1-3
d_gene: .
CDR3nt: TGTGCCAGCAGCCCGGGGGAGACCATATATTTT
CDR3aa: CASSPGETIYF

abundance: .
v_gene: TRBV7-2
j_gene: TRBJ1-5
d_gene: .
CDR3nt: TGTGCCAGCAGCTTAGTGATCCAGCAGGGTCAGCCCCAGCATTTT
CDR3aa: CASSLVIQQGQPQHF

abundance: .
v_gene: TRBV7-8
j_gene: TRBJ1-1
d_gene: TRBD1
CDR3nt: TGTGCCAGCAGCCAGGGACAGCTGAACACTGAAGCTTTCTTT
CDR3aa: CASSQGQLNTEAFF

abundance: .
v_gene: TRBV11-2
j_gene: TRBJ2-1
d_gene: TRBD1
CDR3nt: TGTGCCAGCAGCTTGGACAGGGACAATGAGCAGTTCTTC
CDR3aa: CASSLDRDNEQFF

abundance: few
v_gene: TRBV11-2
j_gene: TRBJ1-1
d_gene: .
CDR3nt: TGTGCCAGCAGTCGGGGGAACACTGAAGCTTTCTTT
CDR3aa: CASSRGNTEAFF

abundance: .
v_gene: TRBV11-2
j_gene: TRBJ2-1
d_gene: TRBD2
CDR3nt: TGTGCCAGCAGCCTACTTAGCGGGAACAATGAGCAGTTCTTC
CDR3aa: CASSLLSGNNEQFF

abundance: .
v_gene: TRBV18
j_gene: TRBJ1-1
d_gene: TRBD1
CDR3nt: TGTGCCAGCTCACCCGCTCAGACAGGGGTGAGCACTGAAGCTTTCTTT
CDR3aa: CASSPAQTGVSTEAFF

abundance: once
v_gene: TRBV5-1
j_gene: TRBJ2-3
d_gene: .
CDR3nt: TGCGCCAGCAGCTTAGAAGGGAGAAGGGATACGCAGTATTTT
CDR3aa: CASSLEGRRDTQYF

abundance: .
v_gene: TRBV6-1
j_gene: TRBJ1-5
d_gene: .
CDR3nt: TGTGCCAGCAGTGAAGCGCGAAACTCGGAGAGGACAGTCAATCAGCCCCAGCATTTT
CDR3aa: CASSEARNSERTVNQPQHF

abundance: .
v_gene: TRBV3-1/TRBV3-2
j_gene: TRBJ2-7
d_gene: .
CDR3nt: TGTGCCAGCAGCCATGGTCGCAGGGGTATTGGGATTTACGAGCAGTACTTC
CDR3aa: CASSHGRRGIGIYEQYF

abundance: once
v_gene: TRBV21-1
j_gene: TRBJ2-7
d_gene: .
CDR3nt: TGTGCCAGCAGTCTTACTAGCGGCGGGGGTAGCTCCTACGAGCAGTACTTC
CDR3aa: CASSLTSGGGSSYEQYF

abundance: .
v_gene: TRBV5-5
j_gene: TRBJ1-1
d_gene: TRBD1
CDR3nt: TGTGCCAGCAGCTTGCAACGGACAGGGGACACTGAAGCTTTCTTT
CDR3aa: CASSLQRTGDTEAFF

abundance: .
v_gene: TRBV6-5
j_gene: TRBJ1-1
d_gene: .
CDR3nt: TGTGCCAGCACCCCTACCCACGGGCGGGGCACTGAAGCTTTCTTT
CDR3aa: CASTPTHGRGTEAFF

abundance: .
v_gene: TRBV30
j_gene: TRBJ1-3
d_gene: TRBD1
CDR3nt: TGTGCCTGGTCCCGGGACAGGGGTAGAGTATCTGGAAACACCATATATTTT
CDR3aa: CAWSRDRGRVSGNTIYF

abundance: .
v_gene: TRBV6-5
j_gene: TRBJ1-2
d_gene: .
CDR3nt: TGTGCCAGCAGTTCCGAGGTTGGCTACACCTTC
CDR3aa: CASSSEVGYTF

abundance: .
v_gene: TRBV18
j_gene: TRBJ1-1
d_gene: TRBD1
CDR3nt: TGTGCCAGCTCACCGGGACAGGGGGCAACTGAAGCTTTCTTT
CDR3aa: CASSPGQGATEAFF

abundance: .
v_gene: TRBV6-5
j_gene: TRBJ2-5
d_gene: TRBD2
CDR3nt: TGTGCCAGCAGCTTAGCGGGAGGGTATGGGGAGACCCAGTACTTC
CDR3aa: CASSLAGGYGETQYF

abundance: .
v_gene: TRBV3-1/TRBV3-2
j_gene: TRBJ1-5
d_gene: .
CDR3nt: TGTGCCAGCAGCCGACAACAGGGCGATCAGCCCCAGCATTTT
CDR3aa: CASSRQQGDQPQHF

abundance: .
v_gene: TRBV27
j_gene: TRBJ2-7
d_gene: TRBD2
CDR3nt: TGTGCCAGCAGTTCTCGGACTAGCTCCTACGAGCAGTACTTC
CDR3aa: CASSSRTSSYEQYF